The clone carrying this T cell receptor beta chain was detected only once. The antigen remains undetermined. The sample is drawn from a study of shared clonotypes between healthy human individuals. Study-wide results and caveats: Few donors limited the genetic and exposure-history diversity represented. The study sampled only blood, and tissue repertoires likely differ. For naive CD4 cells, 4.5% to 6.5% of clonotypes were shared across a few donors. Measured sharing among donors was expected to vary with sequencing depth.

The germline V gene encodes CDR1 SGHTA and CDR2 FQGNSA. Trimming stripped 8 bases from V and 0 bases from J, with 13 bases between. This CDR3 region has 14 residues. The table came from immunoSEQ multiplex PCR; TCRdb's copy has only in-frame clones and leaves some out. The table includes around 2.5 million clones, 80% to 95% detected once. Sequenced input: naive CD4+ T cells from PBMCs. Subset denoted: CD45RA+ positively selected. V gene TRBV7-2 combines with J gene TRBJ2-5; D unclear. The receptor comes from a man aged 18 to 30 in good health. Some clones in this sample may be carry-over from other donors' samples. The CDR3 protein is CASGRWGDQETQYF. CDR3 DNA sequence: TGTGCCAGCGGACGATGGGGTGACCAAGAGACCCAGTACTTC.